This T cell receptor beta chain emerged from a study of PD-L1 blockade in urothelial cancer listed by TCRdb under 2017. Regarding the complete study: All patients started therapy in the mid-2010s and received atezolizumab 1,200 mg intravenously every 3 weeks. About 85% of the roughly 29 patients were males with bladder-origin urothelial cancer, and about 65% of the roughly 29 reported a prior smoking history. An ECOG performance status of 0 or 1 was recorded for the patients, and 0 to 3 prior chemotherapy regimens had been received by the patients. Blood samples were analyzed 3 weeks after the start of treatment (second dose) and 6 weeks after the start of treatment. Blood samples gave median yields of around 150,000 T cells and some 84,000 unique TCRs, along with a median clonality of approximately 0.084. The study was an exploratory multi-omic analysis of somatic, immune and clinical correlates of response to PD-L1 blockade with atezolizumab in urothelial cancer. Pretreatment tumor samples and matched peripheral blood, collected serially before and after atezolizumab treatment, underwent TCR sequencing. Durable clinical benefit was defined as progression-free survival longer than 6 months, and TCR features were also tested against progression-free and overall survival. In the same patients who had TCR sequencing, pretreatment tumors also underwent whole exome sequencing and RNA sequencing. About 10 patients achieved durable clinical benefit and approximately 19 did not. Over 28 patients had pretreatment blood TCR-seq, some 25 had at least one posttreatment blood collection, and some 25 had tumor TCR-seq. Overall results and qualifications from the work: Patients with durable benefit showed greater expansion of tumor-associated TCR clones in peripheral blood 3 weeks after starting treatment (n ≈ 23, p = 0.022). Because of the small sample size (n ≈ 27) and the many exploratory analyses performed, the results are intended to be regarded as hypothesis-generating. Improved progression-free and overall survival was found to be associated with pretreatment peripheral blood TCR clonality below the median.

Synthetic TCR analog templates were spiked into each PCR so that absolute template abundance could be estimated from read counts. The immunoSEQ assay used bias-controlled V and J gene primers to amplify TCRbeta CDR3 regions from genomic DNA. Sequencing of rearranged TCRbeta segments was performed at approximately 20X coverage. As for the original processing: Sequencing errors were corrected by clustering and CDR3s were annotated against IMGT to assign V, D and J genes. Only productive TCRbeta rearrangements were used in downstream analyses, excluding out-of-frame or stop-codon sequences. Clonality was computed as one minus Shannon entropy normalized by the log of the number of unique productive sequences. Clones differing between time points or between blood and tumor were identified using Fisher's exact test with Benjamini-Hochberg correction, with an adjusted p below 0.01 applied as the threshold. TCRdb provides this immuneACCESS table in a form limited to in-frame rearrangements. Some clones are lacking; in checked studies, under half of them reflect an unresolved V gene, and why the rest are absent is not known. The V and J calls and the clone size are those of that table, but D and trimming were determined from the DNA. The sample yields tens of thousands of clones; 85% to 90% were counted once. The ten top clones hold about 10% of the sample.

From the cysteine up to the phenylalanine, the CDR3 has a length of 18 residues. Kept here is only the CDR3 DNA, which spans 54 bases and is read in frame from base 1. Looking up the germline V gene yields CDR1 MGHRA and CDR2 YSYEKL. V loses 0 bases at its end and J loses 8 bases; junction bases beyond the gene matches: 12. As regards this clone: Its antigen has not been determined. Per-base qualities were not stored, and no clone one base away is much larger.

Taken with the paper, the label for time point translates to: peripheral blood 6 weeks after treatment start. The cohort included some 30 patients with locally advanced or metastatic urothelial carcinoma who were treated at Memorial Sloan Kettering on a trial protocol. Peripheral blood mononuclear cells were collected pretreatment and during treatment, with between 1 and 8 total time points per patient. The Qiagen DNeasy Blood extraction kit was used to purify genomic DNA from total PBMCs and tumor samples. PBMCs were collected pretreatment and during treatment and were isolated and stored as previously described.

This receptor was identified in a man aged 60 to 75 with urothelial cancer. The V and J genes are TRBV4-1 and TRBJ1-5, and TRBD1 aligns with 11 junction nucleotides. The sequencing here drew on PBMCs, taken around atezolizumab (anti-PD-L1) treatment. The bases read TGCGCCAGCAGCCAAGATCTCAGGACAGGGGGCTTCGGAGAGCCCCAGCATTTT. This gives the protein CASSQDLRTGGFGEPQHF.